These T cell receptor beta chains were read from a single sample in a study of blood T cell repertoires in COVID-19. Measured with immunoSEQ multiplex PCR; TCRdb has only the in-frame clones, and not every one. The top ten clones hold roughly 2.9% of a sample with 70,000 or so clones, 85% of them seen once. The sample comprised peripheral blood. All receptors derive from an elderly man with acute or convalescent COVID-19. Each CDR3 is given with its conserved first and last residue. The order of the fields is V gene, J gene, CDR3 protein.

TRBV6-5,TRBJ1-6,CASSRAGASPLHF
TRBV30,TRBJ1-6,CAWSVMDRGDSPLHF
TRBV12-3/TRBV12-4,TRBJ1-2,CASSLQNYGYTF
TRBV6-6,TRBJ2-1,CASRYRVGDEQFF
TRBV9,TRBJ2-7,CASSVAQGFEDEQYF
TRBV5-1,TRBJ2-2,CASSLGWVGSGTGELFF
TRBV10-1,TRBJ1-6,CASSPGQTGSPLHF
TRBV5-5,TRBJ2-7,CASSPDRGKSYEQYF
TRBV24-1,TRBJ2-1,CATEGNRENEQFF
TRBV9,TRBJ2-1,CASSAGTSGRDEQFF
TRBV3-1/TRBV3-2,TRBJ1-1,CASSLLGIPEAFF
TRBV18,TRBJ1-2,CASRLRDNPYYGYTF
TRBV6-5,TRBJ2-2,CASRRTDSTGELFF
TRBV3-1/TRBV3-2,TRBJ1-2,CASSLPGIGSRRGYTF
TRBV7-2,TRBJ1-2,CASSLNGAGFSGYTF
TRBV2,TRBJ2-2,CASRSGLETGELFF
TRBV6-5,TRBJ1-2,CASSYAGANYGYTF
TRBV7-8,TRBJ2-7,CASSLGLANYEQYF
TRBV5-1,TRBJ1-1,CASSLPDTGTGVNTEAFF
TRBV24-1,TRBJ1-1,CATSDTGSPPQAFF
TRBV5-1,TRBJ1-1,CASSLQTNTEAFF
TRBV11-3,TRBJ2-3,CASSQGAWSDTQYF
TRBV29-1,TRBJ2-1,CSVRQGLGYNEQFF
TRBV5-1,TRBJ1-2,CASSLAERSYGYTF
TRBV11-2,TRBJ2-7,CASSLVTGGGYEQYF
TRBV5-6,TRBJ2-3,CASSLGQGATDTQYF
TRBV5-1,TRBJ1-1,CASSLGSTRGFDTEAFF
TRBV7-2,TRBJ2-1,CASTTRWEQGSYNEQFF
TRBV12-3/TRBV12-4,TRBJ1-1,CASRNRGSTEAFF
TRBV20-1,TRBJ2-4,CSARTGDIQYF
TRBV19,TRBJ2-3,CASSIDGTEGGRDTQYF
TRBV4-3,TRBJ2-5,CASSQDLREQETQYF
TRBV5-6,TRBJ2-7,CASSLVAGPYEQYF
TRBV18,TRBJ1-1,CASSSRLGGTTEAFF
TRBV9,TRBJ2-5,CASSTTSGSFETQYF
TRBV4-3,TRBJ2-7,CASSQGTSVHYEQYF
TRBV18,TRBJ1-6,CASSQPGQINSPLHF
TRBV19,TRBJ2-3,CASSLQGIADTQYF
TRBV24-1,TRBJ1-3,CATSDPRGSGNTIYF
TRBV14,TRBJ2-7,CASSPHTFLRAGQYF
TRBV2,TRBJ1-5,CASSTDGRGHQPQHF
TRBV5-4,TRBJ2-3,CASRLSTDTQYF
TRBV5-1,TRBJ2-2,CASSLDGSGRAAGELFF
TRBV12-1,TRBJ2-7,CASSLSGDRGIEQYF
TRBV19,TRBJ2-1,CASSKRRQDNEQFF
TRBV6-5,TRBJ1-5,CASRPLQGLGPQHF
TRBV5-1,TRBJ2-7,CASSLVAGGTTYEQYF
TRBV19,TRBJ1-5,CASMKGAQSNQPQHF
TRBV7-2,TRBJ2-3,CASSLFSTGFSTDTQYF
TRBV5-1,TRBJ2-1,CASSLPEGRYANEQFF
TRBV30,TRBJ1-1,CAHTNGQFHRGSEAFF
TRBV27,TRBJ2-7,CASSLSKYQGYEQYF
TRBV12-3/TRBV12-4,TRBJ2-7,CASRWTGAYEQYF